Each of the 27 T cell receptor beta chains below was sequenced from the same sample in a study of synovial regulatory T cells in juvenile arthritis (dated by TCRdb to the mid-2010s). Findings and caveats that apply to the study as a whole: Blood iaTreg cells showed lower TCR diversity than other blood Treg cells, consistent with antigen-driven expansion.

Libraries were constructed by the immunoSEQ multiplex PCR assay. What TCRdb holds here is the immuneACCESS table cut down to in-frame rearrangements. Part of the clones is not present; checked against another copy, under half of the missing clones reflect an unresolved V gene, and the others are unexplained. The sample's clone listing holds roughly 400 clones. Approximately 6% of the sample belongs to the ten largest clones. Antigen specificity for these receptors is unknown. Sequenced material: Treg cells from blood. Per the publication, the cell subset or site label means: HLA-DR+ inflammation-associated blood Treg cells. The receptors were sampled from a donor younger than 30 with juvenile idiopathic arthritis.

This clone is called large (0.1 to 1%) based on its frequency. The V and J genes are TRBV6-4 and TRBJ2-2; TCRdb calls TRBD2, which cannot be checked without DNA. The germline gives CDR1 MRHNA, CDR2 SNTAGT. The CDR3 is made up of 15 amino acids. This entry has no DNA. CDR3 region: CASRPSGIGAGELFF.

Its frequency marks this clone as large (0.1 to 1%). This chain uses TRBV6-6 with TRBJ2-1; the D gene TCRdb calls, TRBD2, cannot be checked with no DNA. The CDR3 consists of 12 residues. DNA was not recorded. In germline, CDR1 is MNHNY, CDR2 SVGAGI (reference sequence). The CDR3 here is CASSYRYNEQFF.

Its frequency marks this clone as large. V and J are TRBV28 and TRBJ2-7; TCRdb outputs TRBD1, but without DNA this stays unchecked. The CDR3 extends over 12 amino acids. No coding sequence is recorded. The germline CDR1 and CDR2 sequences are MDHEN and SYDVKM. The CDR3 is CASGHLGYEQYF. Variable domain in full (rest from reference TRBV28 and TRBJ2-7): DVKVTQSSRYLVKRTGEKVFLECVQDMDHENMFWYRQDPGLGLRLIYFSYDVKMKEKGDIPEGYSVSREKKERFSLILESASTNQTSMYLCASGHLGYEQYFGPGTRLTVT.

This clone is called large based on its frequency. The gene calls are TRBV13 and TRBJ2-3; as DNA is missing, the TRBD2 call by TCRdb cannot be tested. The CDR3 consists of 15 residues. DNA is not on record. In germline, CDR1 is PRHDT, CDR2 FYEKMQ (reference sequence). The CDR3 loop is CASSSRGSGTDTQYF.

Considering frequency, this clone is large. V and J are TRBV5-1 and TRBJ1-4; no DNA is available, so the TRBD1 call from TCRdb remains unchecked. In germline, CDR1 is SGHRS, CDR2 YFSETQ. The CDR3 runs 14 residues. The nucleotide record is missing. The CDR3 region is CASSLYGQNEKLFF.

This clone is deemed large by its frequency. The chain joins TRBV5-1 to TRBJ1-2; TCRdb proposes TRBD1, but this gene call is untestable without DNA. CDR1 and CDR2 (germline): SGHRS, YFSETQ. The CDR3 runs 16 residues. There is no recorded DNA. The CDR3 spells CASSLGTGGLGYGYTF.

By frequency, this clone registers large. The rearrangement joins TRBV28 to TRBJ1-4. Germline CDR1 reads MDHEN; CDR2 reads SYDVKM. This CDR3 spans 14 amino acids. No DNA is recorded. The CDR3 protein is CASREHRPNEKLFF.

This clone is large (0.1 to 1%) by frequency. The chain couples TRBV6-6 to TRBJ2-1; as DNA is missing, the TRBD2 call by TCRdb cannot be tested. Per germline, CDR1 MNHNY and CDR2 SVGAGI (reference sequence). The CDR3 has 15 residues. No DNA appears here. This CDR3 reads CASTLAGGRDNEQFF.

In terms of frequency, this clone is large. The chain couples TRBV28 to TRBJ2-7; TCRdb lists TRBD1, though no DNA is available to test this call. CDR3 length: 14 residues. No DNA was logged. Germline V lookup: CDR1 MDHEN, CDR2 SYDVKM. CDR3 amino acids: CASSSRQDPYEQYF.

This clone shows up as large by frequency. The chain is built from TRBV6-1 and TRBJ2-4; TCRdb's assignment of TRBD2 cannot be checked, as there is no DNA. The CDR3 sequence is 13 residues long. A DNA sequence was not provided. Germline V gene data show CDR1 as MNHNS and CDR2 as SASEGT. The CDR3 sequence is CASSRQTGDIQYF.

Frequency places this clone as large (0.1 to 1%). The chain joins TRBV19 to TRBJ1-1. Germline V gene sequence: CDR1 LNHDA, CDR2 SQIVND (reference sequence). There are 14 residues in the CDR3. The DNA is unrecorded. CDR3: CASSIDSGRTEAFF. Full variable domain (outside the CDR3, taken from reference TRBV19 and TRBJ1-1): DGGITQSPKYLFRKEGQNVTLSCEQNLNHDAMYWYRQDPGQGLRLIYYSQIVNDFQKGDIAEGYSVSREKKESFPLTVTSAQKNPTAFYLCASSIDSGRTEAFFGQGTRLTVV.

This clone shows up as large (0.1 to 1%) by frequency. This sequence joins TRBV7-3 and TRBJ2-5; the TRBD1 assignment by TCRdb is unverifiable without DNA. CDR1 is SGHTA and CDR2 is FQGTGA in the germline V gene. The CDR3 is 15 amino acids. The entry carries no DNA sequence. CDR3 amino acids: CASSLYDRPRYEQYF.

This clone is labeled large based on frequency. The chain recombines TRBV12-5 with TRBJ1-3. The CDR3 is 16 amino acids. The nucleotide record is missing. Germline loops: CDR1 LGHNT, CDR2 FRNRAP. The CDR3 loop is CASGLESPDLGNTIYF.

This clone counts as large by frequency. This chain links TRBV28 with TRBJ2-1; TCRdb names TRBD2, which stays unverified in the absence of DNA. Germline V gene lookup returns CDR1 MDHEN and CDR2 SYDVKM. This CDR3 has 15 residues. No DNA has been recorded. This CDR3 reads CASSISGNWFNEQFF.

This clone is called large based on its frequency. The chain carries TRBV7-9 and TRBJ1-1. The CDR3 sequence is 11 residues long. DNA was not recorded. Germline V lookup: CDR1 SEHNR, CDR2 FQNEAQ (reference sequence). The CDR3 region is CASSLGFEAFF.

This clone ranks as large in terms of frequency. The chain uses TRBV28 and TRBJ1-1. The CDR3 is made up of 14 amino acids. No coding sequence is recorded. Germline lookup yields CDR1 MDHEN and CDR2 SYDVKM. This CDR3 reads CASTPGRGYTEAFF.

This clone shows up as large (0.1 to 1%) by frequency. This chain joins TRBV6-8 and TRBJ2-6; TCRdb selects TRBD2, and the lack of DNA leaves this call unchecked. The CDR3 consists of 18 residues. No DNA is given. CDR1 MNHGY and CDR2 SAAAGT come from the germline V gene. The CDR3 sequence: CASSRLLALTKSGQRPDF.

This clone is identified as large (0.1 to 1%) from frequency. The CDR3 region is CSAGRFGEAFF. This chain links TRBV20-1 with TRBJ1-1. CDR1 and CDR2 (germline): DFQATT, SNEGSKA (reference sequence). This CDR3 spans 11 amino acids. The DNA is unrecorded.

Considering frequency, this clone is large (0.1 to 1%). The rearrangement links TRBV4-3 to TRBJ2-3; the TRBD2 assignment by TCRdb is unverifiable without DNA. CDR1 and CDR2 from the germline V gene are LGHNA and YSLEER. This CDR3 comprises 18 residues. No DNA sequence was recorded. CDR3 loop: CASSQEGTSGRDPDTQYF.

Measured by frequency, this clone is large (0.1 to 1%). This sequence joins TRBV7-2 and TRBJ1-4. Germline V gene sequence: CDR1 SGHTA, CDR2 FQGNSA. The CDR3 has 13 amino acids. The DNA is unrecorded. The CDR3 loop is CASSLEEGGRLFF.

By frequency, this clone registers large. V and J are TRBV14 and TRBJ1-2; TCRdb's assignment of TRBD1 cannot be checked, as there is no DNA. This CDR3 has 13 amino acids. No DNA is recorded. Germline CDR1 is SGHDN and CDR2 is FVKESK. Here the CDR3 reads CASSQARGRGYTF.

Judged by frequency, this clone is large. The J gene is TRBJ2-1, the V gene TRBV11-3. CDR3 length equals 13 residues. No DNA is listed. Germline CDR1 and CDR2: SGHNT and YENEEA. CDR3 amino acids: CASSPRTNNEQFF.

Its frequency marks this clone as large. CDR3 in amino acids: CASSLGSPGLADFNEQFF. V is TRBV5-4 and J is TRBJ2-1; TCRdb's assignment of TRBD2 cannot be checked, as there is no DNA. Germline assignment: CDR1 SGHNT and CDR2 YYREEE (reference sequence). The CDR3 is 18 residues long. Nucleotide data are not available.

This clone shows up as large by frequency. V gene TRBV19 combines with J gene TRBJ2-7; lacking DNA, the TRBD2 call made by TCRdb goes unchecked. This CDR3 is 14 amino acids long. DNA is not on record. Germline loops: CDR1 LNHDA, CDR2 SQIVND (reference sequence). The CDR3 loop is CASSPPLAAYEQYF.

This clone counts as large by frequency. This chain connects TRBV2 to TRBJ1-2; the TCRdb call, TRBD1, lacks DNA for checking. There are 14 residues in the CDR3. The protein alone is recorded here. Germline CDR1 reads SNHLY; CDR2 reads FYNNEI. CDR3 region: CASRPGTGNYGYTF.

By frequency, this clone registers large. The chain employs TRBV6-6 and TRBJ1-3; the D call from TCRdb, TRBD1, cannot be confirmed without DNA. The CDR3 is 15 residues long. No nucleotide data were recorded. From germline, CDR1 is MNHNY and CDR2 SVGAGI (reference sequence). The CDR3 protein is CASSGQGFSGNTIYF.

This clone is identified as large from frequency. The chain combines TRBV2 with TRBJ2-7. The germline CDR1 and CDR2 sequences are SNHLY and FYNNEI. This CDR3 has 14 amino acids. No coding sequence is recorded. The CDR3 is CASSLHGGSYEQYF.